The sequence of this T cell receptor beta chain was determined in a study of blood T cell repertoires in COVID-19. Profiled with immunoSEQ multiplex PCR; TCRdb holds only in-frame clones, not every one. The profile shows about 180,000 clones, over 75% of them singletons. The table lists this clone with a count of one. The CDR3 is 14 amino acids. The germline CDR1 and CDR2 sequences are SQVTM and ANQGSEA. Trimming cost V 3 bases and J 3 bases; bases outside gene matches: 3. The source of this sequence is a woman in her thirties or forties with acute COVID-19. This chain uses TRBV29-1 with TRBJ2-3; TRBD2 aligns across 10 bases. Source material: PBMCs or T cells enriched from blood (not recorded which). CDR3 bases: TGCAGCGTTGATAGCGGGGGGCGGACAGATACGCAGTATTTT. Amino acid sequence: CSVDSGGRTDTQYF.